This T cell receptor (beta chain) was recovered during a study of shared T cell receptors in the human thymus (dated by TCRdb to about 2021). For context, the study as a whole: The study investigated the way shared, self-reactive T-cell receptor alpha chains are produced in the human thymus.

Trimmed from V: 0 bases; trimmed from J: 3 bases; junction bases lacking a gene match: 13. The CDR3 runs 19 amino acids, cysteine and phenylalanine included. Just the 57-base CDR3 DNA is kept, in frame starting at base 1. Based on the germline V gene, the CDR1 and CDR2 sequences are SGDLS and YYNGEE. Library preparation was by the immunoSEQ multiplex PCR assay. TCRdb re-hosts the immuneACCESS table, in-frame sequences only. Its copies lack some clones; in the studies checked, an unresolved V gene accounts for under half of them, and the cause for the rest is not known. The sample records about 660,000 clones, roughly 90% of which are singletons. The ten biggest clones cover 0.0085% to 0.012% of the sample. Worth noting for this clone: It has no known antigen specificity. One base away there is no much larger clone; base qualities are not given.

These data were also reused for a study on human thymus T cells. Reported in the second study: In Finland, the donors were immunologically healthy infants who were having open corrective cardiac surgery for congenital heart defects. The thymus tissue came from surgical resects taken out during corrective cardiac surgery. Usage of V and J gene segments appeared to be biased in both the thymic and the peripheral blood repertoires. Highly overlapping thymic TCR repertoires among unrelated individuals were reported in the related research. The study used roughly eight infant thymus samples plus four related peripheral blood samples to characterize TCR alpha and beta repertoires. Donor ages ranging from about 7 to 244 days were recorded, and over 5 male and two female infants were included in the cohort. Thymocytes were mechanically released from the tissue and were stored as pellets of about 9-33 million cells at -70 degrees C. A QIAsymphony instrument was used to extract genomic DNA from frozen cell pellets. TCRB and TCRAD loci were amplified from a standardized quantity of quality-controlled genomic DNA using the immunoSEQ multiplex PCR assay. The V(D)J region was spanned by amplicons of a length sufficient to cover the CDR3 and to identify V and J genes. Amplicon sequencing was performed on an Illumina platform through the commercial immunoSEQ service. Primer bias and sequencing errors were corrected using previously described methods, and TCRAD and TCRB definitions followed the IMGT database. The repertoires were analysed using immunoSEQ Analyzer 3.0 and VDJTools for basic statistics, V/J segment usage, diversity estimates, rarefaction and pairwise overlap. Diversity was estimated using the Chao1, ChaoE, Efron-Thisted, Shannon and inverse Simpson indices, and was also estimated on datasets down-sampled to the size of the smallest sample. For repertoire overlap, CDR3 nucleotide sequence, V gene and J gene had to match strictly, and clustering was done by Jaccard-based multidimensional scaling. On average, thymus samples gave 750,000 to 1,000,000 unique TCRB clonotypes, whereas blood samples gave some 84,000.

This chain joins TRBV9 to TRBJ2-3, with 10 bases aligning to TRBD1. The TCR originated in a boy less than two years old with a congenital heart defect. Donor details come from another sample of the same person, matched by shared clones. The sequencing sample was made of thymocytes. The CDR3 reads CASSVGIKVGTGVTDTQYF. The DNA sequence reads TGTGCCAGCAGCGTAGGGATAAAGGTGGGGACAGGGGTTACAGATACGCAGTATTTT.